Listed below are T cell receptor beta chains from one sample, sequenced in a study of cytomegalovirus exposure and HLA in healthy donors. Assay: immunoSEQ multiplex PCR; the TCRdb copy retains only in-frame clones and omits some. In the table there are about 95,000 clones, approximately 72% of which are singletons. Material: PBMCs. The origin of the receptors is a woman aged 35 to 49 in good health and CMV-seropositive. CDR3s include the opening cysteine and the closing phenylalanine or tryptophan. A D gene is named only where the DNA matches it firmly. Not all rows give a size; the values are once, few, many and, for expanded clones, a class.

j_call	clone_size	d_call	v_call	cdr3_nt	cdr3_aa
TRBJ2-3	NA	TRBD2	TRBV18	TGTGCCAGCTCGCCAAGGGCTAGCGGGGCGCTAGATACGCAGTATTTT	CASSPRASGALDTQYF
TRBJ2-1	NA	TRBD2	TRBV5-1	TGCGCCAGCAGCCCCCTAGCGGGACACAATGAGCAGTTCTTC	CASSPLAGHNEQFF
TRBJ2-1	NA	TRBD2	TRBV2	TGTGCCAGCAGTGAACAGGCGGGAGGGCCCAATGAGCAGTTCTTC	CASSEQAGGPNEQFF
TRBJ2-1	once	TRBD2	TRBV27	TGTGCCAGCAGCCTCATGGCGGGACTAGGCTCCTACAATGAGCAGTTCTTC	CASSLMAGLGSYNEQFF
TRBJ1-1	NA	TRBD1	TRBV6-1	TGTGCCAGCAGTGAAAGTACAGGGGGCAGCGGGGCTGAAGCTTTCTTT	CASSESTGGSGAEAFF
TRBJ1-5	NA	TRBD1	TRBV7-2	TGTGCCAGCAGCCCGGAACCCACAGGGGGAGGACAGCCCCAGCATTTT	CASSPEPTGGGQPQHF
TRBJ2-7	NA	NA	TRBV9	TGTGCCAGCAGCGATCGCTACGAGCAGTACTTC	CASSDRYEQYF
TRBJ1-2	NA	NA	TRBV7-9	TGTGCCAGCAGCTTAGGAGGGATTACCAACTATGGCTACACCTTC	CASSLGGITNYGYTF
TRBJ1-6	NA	NA	TRBV29-1	TGCAGCGTCCGTTACAGAGAAGATTCACCCCTCCACTTT	CSVRYREDSPLHF
TRBJ1-1	NA	NA	TRBV2	TGTGCCAGCCTCCCCTCTGGGCAGTCTACTGAAGCTTTCTTT	CASLPSGQSTEAFF
TRBJ2-3	few	TRBD2	TRBV5-4	TGTGCCAGCAACACACGGACTAGCGGGAGGGCAGATACGCAGTATTTT	CASNTRTSGRADTQYF
TRBJ2-3	NA	NA	TRBV7-3	TGTGCCAGCAGCAGCACAGGAGATACGCAGTATTTT	CASSSTGDTQYF
TRBJ2-7	few	NA	TRBV20-1	TGCAGTGGCAGGGCCTACAACGAGCAGTACTTC	CSGRAYNEQYF
TRBJ2-3	NA	NA	TRBV28	TGTGCCAGCCACCCGGGCGGGTTGCTTGCCGCCGATACGCAGTATTTT	CASHPGGLLAADTQYF
TRBJ2-1	NA	NA	TRBV11-3	TGTGCCAGCAGCTTATTTGCGGCAGACAATGAGCAGTTCTTC	CASSLFAADNEQFF
TRBJ2-7	NA	NA	TRBV4-1	TGCGCCAGCAGCAACTTTAAGGGGGCCTACGAGCAGTACTTC	CASSNFKGAYEQYF
TRBJ2-3	NA	NA	TRBV7-9	TGTGCCAGCAGCTTGTATAGGGGCCTAGTAGAATTCACAGATACGCAGTATTTT	CASSLYRGLVEFTDTQYF
TRBJ1-1	NA	TRBD1	TRBV2	TGTGCCAGCAGTGGATTTAATCGTGGGGGACAGGCTTTCTTT	CASSGFNRGGQAFF
TRBJ2-2	NA	TRBD2	TRBV6-1	TGTGCCAGCACGGTCGGGAGGGCCGTCACCGGGGAGCTGTTTTTT	CASTVGRAVTGELFF
TRBJ2-2	NA	NA	TRBV9	TGTGCCAGCAGCGTAGAAACTCTTAACACCGGGGAGCTGTTTTTT	CASSVETLNTGELFF
TRBJ2-1	NA	NA	TRBV27	TGTGCCAGCAGCCCCTCCGCTAGTCCCTTCTCCTACAATGAGCAGTTCTTC	CASSPSASPFSYNEQFF
TRBJ1-2	NA	NA	TRBV7-9	TGTGCCAGCAGCCGCACCGCAGAAAGCTATGGCTACACCTTC	CASSRTAESYGYTF
TRBJ2-7	NA	TRBD2	TRBV19	TGTGCCAGTAGTATAGCGGGAGGGCCCTACGAGCAGTACTTC	CASSIAGGPYEQYF
TRBJ2-2	NA	NA	TRBV6-6	TGTGCCAGCAGTTACTCGTTTGGGAGGAAAAACGGGGAGCTGTTTTTT	CASSYSFGRKNGELFF
TRBJ1-3	NA	NA	TRBV5-1	TGCGCCAGCAGCTCCCAACCCGGGGGCTCTGGAAACACCATATATTTT	CASSSQPGGSGNTIYF
TRBJ2-2	NA	TRBD1	TRBV29-1	TGCAGCGTTGGGTGGACAGGGTCAGACGCCGGGGAGCTGTTTTTT	CSVGWTGSDAGELFF
TRBJ2-7	NA	NA	TRBV10-3	TGTGCCATCAGTAAAGGGACTGCTAACACCTACGAGCAGTACTTC	CAISKGTANTYEQYF
TRBJ2-7	NA	TRBD2	TRBV10-3	TGTGCCATCAGTGTAGTTCCCACTAGCGGGAGCAACGAGCAGTACTTC	CAISVVPTSGSNEQYF
TRBJ2-5	NA	NA	TRBV20-1	TGCAGCGGGGCGGGACAAGAGACCCAGTACTTC	CSGAGQETQYF
TRBJ2-5	NA	NA	TRBV10-3	TGTGCCATCAGTGTATTAGCGATGGAGACCCAGTACTTC	CAISVLAMETQYF
TRBJ1-2	NA	NA	TRBV19	TGTGCCAGTAGTTTGAGGGCGGCAATTAGAAGGGAGTATGGCTACACCTTC	CASSLRAAIRREYGYTF
TRBJ2-7	NA	NA	TRBV11-2	TGTGCCAGCAGCTTAGGCGGACAGAGAACCGCCTCCTACGAGCAGTACTTC	CASSLGGQRTASYEQYF
TRBJ1-5	NA	NA	TRBV19	TGTGCCAGTAGTACCCGCGGGGGGGGATACAATCAGCCCCAGCATTTT	CASSTRGGGYNQPQHF
TRBJ1-3	NA	NA	TRBV5-1	TGCGCCAGCAGCTTAGGGGCCGGCGGTGGAAACACCATATATTTT	CASSLGAGGGNTIYF
TRBJ1-1	NA	TRBD1	TRBV10-2	TGCGCCAGCGACTTGACAGGGGCTGACACTGAAGCTTTCTTT	CASDLTGADTEAFF
TRBJ2-3	once	TRBD2	TRBV18	TGTGCCAGCTCACCAGCGGGAGGGTGGGACGCTACGCAGTATTTT	CASSPAGGWDATQYF
TRBJ2-5	NA	NA	TRBV18	TGTGCCAGCTCACTTGGGACTCAAGAGACCCAGTACTTC	CASSLGTQETQYF
TRBJ2-7	NA	NA	TRBV7-2	TGTGCCAGCAGCCCACGTACACCGTACGAGCAGTACTTC	CASSPRTPYEQYF
TRBJ1-5	NA	NA	TRBV19	TGTGCCAGTAGTATTTCAGGGAAGGGTCAGCCCCAGCATTTT	CASSISGKGQPQHF
TRBJ2-7	few	TRBD1	TRBV15	TGTGCCACCAGCCCCGCCGGGACAGGGTCCTACGAGCAGTACTTC	CATSPAGTGSYEQYF
TRBJ1-5	NA	TRBD1	TRBV28	TGTGCCAGCAGTTTACCGACAGGGGTGAATCAGCCCCAGCATTTT	CASSLPTGVNQPQHF
TRBJ2-1	NA	TRBD2	TRBV11-1	TGTGCCAGCAGCGCGGGACTAGCGGGCGTTGAGCAGTTCTTC	CASSAGLAGVEQFF
TRBJ1-1	once	NA	TRBV18	TGTGCCAGCTCACCAGGGCGGGGGATGAACACTGAAGCTTTCTTT	CASSPGRGMNTEAFF
TRBJ2-7	NA	NA	TRBV7-9	TGTGCCAGTAGACCCCCGGGAGCCGAGCAGTACTTC	CASRPPGAEQYF
TRBJ2-3	NA	TRBD2	TRBV25-1	TGTGCCAGCAGTGTCCTAGCGGGTATCACAGATACGCAGTATTTT	CASSVLAGITDTQYF
TRBJ2-1	NA	TRBD2	TRBV28	TGTGCCAGCAGCGACCCCGCGGGGGGATCCTACAATGAGCAGTTCTTC	CASSDPAGGSYNEQFF
TRBJ2-1	NA	TRBD2	TRBV29-1	TGCAGCGCTAGCGGGAGCTCCTACAATGAGCAGTTCTTC	CSASGSSYNEQFF
TRBJ2-1	once	TRBD2	TRBV29-1	TGCAGCGCCCCTAGCGGGACCTCGGATGAGCAGTTCTTC	CSAPSGTSDEQFF
TRBJ2-3	NA	TRBD1	TRBV10-1	TGCGCCAGCTCGAAGATACAGGGGACAGGGGATACGCAGTATTTT	CASSKIQGTGDTQYF
TRBJ2-5	once	NA	TRBV5-1	TGCGCCAGCAGCCTCTCAGTTCTGCAAGAGACCCAGTACTTC	CASSLSVLQETQYF
TRBJ1-3	NA	NA	TRBV5-1	TGCGCCAGCAGCCCGGGGGACGAGGGAAACACCATATATTTT	CASSPGDEGNTIYF
TRBJ1-5	NA	NA	TRBV5-1	TGCGCCAGCAGCTTGGATCCCCCTCGGGAGGGCGGTCAGCCCCAGCATTTT	CASSLDPPREGGQPQHF
TRBJ2-3	NA	TRBD1	TRBV5-6	TGTGCCAGCAGCTTGCCGGGACAGGGGTATGATACGCAGTATTTT	CASSLPGQGYDTQYF